This T cell receptor beta chain was captured by sequencing in a study of PD-L1 blockade in urothelial cancer. Across the study: Samples came from 3 weeks, at the second dose, and 6 weeks into treatment.

The sample's time point: peripheral blood 6 weeks after treatment start. Findings and limits, study-wide: More expansion of tumor-associated blood clones, seen at 3 weeks, marked durable-benefit patients.

Comments on this clone: The antigen remains undetermined.

CDR3 length equals 13 residues. CDR1 is SQVTM and CDR2 is ANQGSEA in the germline V gene. V lost 5 bases, J lost 8 bases, and 18 bases lay in between. The table came from immunoSEQ multiplex PCR; TCRdb's copy has only in-frame clones and leaves some out. The sample lists more than 35,000 clones; roughly 82% were seen once. The chain employs TRBV29-1 and TRBJ1-2; D possibly corresponds to TRBD1 (5 bases). The starting material was PBMCs, obtained around atezolizumab (anti-PD-L1) treatment. The TCR sequence derives from a man between 60 and 70 years old with urothelial cancer. CDR3 in amino acids: CSVFVRNRRGYTF. As DNA, the CDR3 is TGCAGCGTTTTCGTCCGGAACAGGAGAGGCTACACCTTC.